Here is one T cell receptor (beta chain) with its context. Antigen: not known. Trimming removed 0 bases from V and 7 bases from J; junction bases left unmatched: 5. This CDR3 has 15 amino acids. Germline V gives CDR1 LGHNA, CDR2 YNFKEQ. These data belong to a study of T cell responses to AZD1222 COVID-19 vaccine. Study-level findings and limits: Spike-specific TCR breadth and depth went up after people got two AZD1222 doses. Donors in the cohort were predominantly white British and more often female, and clonal diversity was possibly underestimated.

The repertoire was sequenced with immunoSEQ multiplex PCR; TCRdb's copy has only in-frame clones and lacks some. This sample has around 67,000 clones, with around 82% found just once. This chain joins TRBV4-2 and TRBJ2-1; 8 bases map to TRBD1. Sequenced material: peripheral blood, taken 28 days after the second AZD1222 dose. The source is an adult who received the AZD1222 COVID-19 vaccine. The CDR3 loop is CASSQEVGQGNEQFF. The CDR3 DNA is TGTGCCAGCAGCCAAGAGGTAGGACAGGGAAATGAGCAGTTCTTC.